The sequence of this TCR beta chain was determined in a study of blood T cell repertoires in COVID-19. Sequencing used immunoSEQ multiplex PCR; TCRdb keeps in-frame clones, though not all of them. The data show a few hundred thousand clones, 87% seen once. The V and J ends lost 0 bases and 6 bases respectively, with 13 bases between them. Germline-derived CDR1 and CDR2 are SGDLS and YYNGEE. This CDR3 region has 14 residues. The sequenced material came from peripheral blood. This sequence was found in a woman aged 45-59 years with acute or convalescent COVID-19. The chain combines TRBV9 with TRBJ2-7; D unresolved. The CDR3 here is CASSVVYRESEQYF. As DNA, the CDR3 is TGTGCCAGCAGCGTAGTTTATAGAGAGAGCGAGCAGTACTTC.